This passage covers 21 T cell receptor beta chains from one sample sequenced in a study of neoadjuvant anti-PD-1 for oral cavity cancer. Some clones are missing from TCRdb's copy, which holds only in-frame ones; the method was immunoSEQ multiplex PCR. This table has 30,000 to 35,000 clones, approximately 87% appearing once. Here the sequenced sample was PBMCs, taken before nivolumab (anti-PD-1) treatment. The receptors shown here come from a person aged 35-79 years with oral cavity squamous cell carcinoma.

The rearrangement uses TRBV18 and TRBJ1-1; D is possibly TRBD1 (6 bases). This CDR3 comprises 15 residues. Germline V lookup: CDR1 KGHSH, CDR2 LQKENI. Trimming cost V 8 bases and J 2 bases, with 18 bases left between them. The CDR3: CASAISRTVNTEAFF. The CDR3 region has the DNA TGTGCCAGCGCGATCTCCAGGACAGTCAACACTGAAGCTTTCTTT.

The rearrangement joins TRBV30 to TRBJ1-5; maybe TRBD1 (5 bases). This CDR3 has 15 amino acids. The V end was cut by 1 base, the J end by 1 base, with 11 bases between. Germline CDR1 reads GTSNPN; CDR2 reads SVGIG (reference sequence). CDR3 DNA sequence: TGTGCCTGGAGTGGGCAGGGTAGAAGCAATCAGCCCCAGCATTTT. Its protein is CAWSGQGRSNQPQHF.

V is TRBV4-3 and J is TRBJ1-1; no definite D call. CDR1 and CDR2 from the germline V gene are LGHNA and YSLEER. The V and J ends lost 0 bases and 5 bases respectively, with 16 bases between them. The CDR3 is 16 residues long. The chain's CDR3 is CASSQDIYEAGTEAFF. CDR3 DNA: TGCGCCAGCAGCCAAGATATTTACGAAGCGGGGACTGAAGCTTTCTTT.

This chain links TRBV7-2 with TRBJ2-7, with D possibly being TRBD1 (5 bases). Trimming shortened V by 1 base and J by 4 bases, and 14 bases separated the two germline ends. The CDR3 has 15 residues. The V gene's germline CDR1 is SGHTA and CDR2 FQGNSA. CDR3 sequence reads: CASSLELTAGYEQYF. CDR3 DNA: TGTGCCAGCAGCTTAGAGTTGACAGCTGGTTACGAGCAGTACTTC.

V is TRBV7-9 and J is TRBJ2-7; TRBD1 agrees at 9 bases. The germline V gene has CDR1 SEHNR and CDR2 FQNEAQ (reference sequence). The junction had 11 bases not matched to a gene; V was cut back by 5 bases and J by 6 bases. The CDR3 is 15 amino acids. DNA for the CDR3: TGTGCCAGCAGCGCCCCGGGACAGGGATTTTTCGAGCAGTACTTC. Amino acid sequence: CASSAPGQGFFEQYF.

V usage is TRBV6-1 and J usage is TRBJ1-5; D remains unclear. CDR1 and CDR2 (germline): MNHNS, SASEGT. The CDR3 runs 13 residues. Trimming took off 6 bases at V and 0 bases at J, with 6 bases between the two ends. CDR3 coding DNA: TGTGCCAGCAGGGAGTATAGCAATCAGCCCCAGCATTTT. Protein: CASREYSNQPQHF.

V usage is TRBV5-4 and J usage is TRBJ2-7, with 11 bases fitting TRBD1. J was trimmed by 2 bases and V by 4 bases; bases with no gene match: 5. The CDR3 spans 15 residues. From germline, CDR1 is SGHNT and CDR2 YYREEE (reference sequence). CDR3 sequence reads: CASSPGQGGTYEQYF. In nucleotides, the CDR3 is TGTGCCAGCAGCCCGGGACAGGGGGGTACCTACGAGCAGTACTTC.

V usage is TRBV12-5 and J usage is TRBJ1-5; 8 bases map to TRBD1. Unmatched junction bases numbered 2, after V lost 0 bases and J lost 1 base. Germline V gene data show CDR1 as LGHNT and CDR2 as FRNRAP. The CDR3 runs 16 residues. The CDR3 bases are TGTGCTAGTGGTTTGGTGACAGGGGAGAGCAATCAGCCCCAGCATTTT. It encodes CASGLVTGESNQPQHF.

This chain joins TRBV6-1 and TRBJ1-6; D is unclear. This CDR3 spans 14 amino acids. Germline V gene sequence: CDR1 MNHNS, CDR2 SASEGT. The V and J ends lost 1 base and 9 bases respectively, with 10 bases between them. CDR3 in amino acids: CASSEGRLVSPLHF. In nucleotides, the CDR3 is TGTGCCAGCAGTGAAGGGCGGTTGGTTTCACCCCTCCACTTT.

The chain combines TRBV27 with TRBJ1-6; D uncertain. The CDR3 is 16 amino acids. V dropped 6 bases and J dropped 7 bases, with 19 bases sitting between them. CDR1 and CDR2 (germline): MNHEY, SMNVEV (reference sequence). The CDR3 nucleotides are TGTGCCAGCAGCCCACCCTCGTCCCAGAGAAATTCACCCCTCCACTTT. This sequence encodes CASSPPSSQRNSPLHF.

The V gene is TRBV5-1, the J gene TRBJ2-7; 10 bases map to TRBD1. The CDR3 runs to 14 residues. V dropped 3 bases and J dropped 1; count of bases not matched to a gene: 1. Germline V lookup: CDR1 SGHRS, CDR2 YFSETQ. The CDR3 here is CASSSDRGSYEQYF. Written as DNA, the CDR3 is TGCGCCAGCAGCTCGGACAGGGGGTCCTACGAGCAGTACTTC. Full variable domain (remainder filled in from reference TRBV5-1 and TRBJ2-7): KAGVTQTPRYLIKTRGQQVTLSCSPISGHRSVSWYQQTPGQGLQFLFEYFSETQRNKGNFPGRFSGRQFSNSRSEMNVSTLELGDSALYLCASSSDRGSYEQYFGPGTRLTVT.

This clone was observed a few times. DNA for the CDR3: TGTGCCAGTAGTCCGACTAGCGTGTCCTACGAGCAGTACTTC. Encoded protein: CASSPTSVSYEQYF. The V and J genes are TRBV19 and TRBJ2-7, with 8 positions matching TRBD2. Germline V gene sequence: CDR1 LNHDA, CDR2 SQIVND (reference sequence). There are 14 residues in the CDR3. Trimming removed 5 bases from V and 1 base from J; junction bases left unmatched: 4.

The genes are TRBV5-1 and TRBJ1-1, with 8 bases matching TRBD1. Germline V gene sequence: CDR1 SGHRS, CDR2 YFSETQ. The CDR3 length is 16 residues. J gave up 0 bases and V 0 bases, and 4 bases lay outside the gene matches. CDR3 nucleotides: TGCGCCAGCAGCTTGGACAGGGGGGTCATGAACACTGAAGCTTTCTTT. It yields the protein CASSLDRGVMNTEAFF.

The CDR3 reads CSARRAYEQYF. For the CDR3, the DNA is TGCAGTGCTAGGAGGGCCTACGAGCAGTACTTC. The rearrangement uses TRBV20-1 and TRBJ2-7, with D possibly matching TRBD2 (5 bases). With 3 bases removed from V and 2 bases from J, the gap between germline ends came to 5 bases. The CDR3 spans 11 residues. The germline V gene has CDR1 DFQATT and CDR2 SNEGSKA (reference sequence).

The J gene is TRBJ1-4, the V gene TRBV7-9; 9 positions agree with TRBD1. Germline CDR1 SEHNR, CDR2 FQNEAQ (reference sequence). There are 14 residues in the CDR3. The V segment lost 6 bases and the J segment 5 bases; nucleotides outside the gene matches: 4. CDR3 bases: TGTGCCAGCAGGGCGGGACAGGGAAATGAAAAACTGTTTTTT. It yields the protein CASRAGQGNEKLFF.

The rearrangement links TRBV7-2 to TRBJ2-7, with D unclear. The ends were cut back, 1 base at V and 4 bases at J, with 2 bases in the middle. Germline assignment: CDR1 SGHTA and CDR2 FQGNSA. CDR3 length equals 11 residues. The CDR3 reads CASSLVYEQYF. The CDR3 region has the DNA TGTGCCAGCAGCTTAGTTTACGAGCAGTACTTC.

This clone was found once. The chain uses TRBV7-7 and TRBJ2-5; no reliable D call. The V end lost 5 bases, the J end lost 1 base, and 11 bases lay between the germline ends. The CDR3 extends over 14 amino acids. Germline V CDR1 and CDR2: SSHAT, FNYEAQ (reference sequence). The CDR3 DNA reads TGTGCCAGCAGCCAAAACAAGCTCCAAGAGACCCAGTACTTC. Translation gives CASSQNKLQETQYF.

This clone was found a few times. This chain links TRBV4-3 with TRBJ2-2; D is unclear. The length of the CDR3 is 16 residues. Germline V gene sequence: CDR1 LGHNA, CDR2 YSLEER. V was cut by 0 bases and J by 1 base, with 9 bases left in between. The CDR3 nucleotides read TGCGCCAGCAGCCAAGAAGGGCCAGGGAACACCGGGGAGCTGTTTTTT. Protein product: CASSQEGPGNTGELFF.

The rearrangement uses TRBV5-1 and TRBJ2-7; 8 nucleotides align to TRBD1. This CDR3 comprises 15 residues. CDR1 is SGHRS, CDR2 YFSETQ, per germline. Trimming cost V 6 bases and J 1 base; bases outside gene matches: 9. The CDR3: CASTNGQGGSYEQYF. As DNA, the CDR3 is TGCGCCAGCACGAATGGACAGGGAGGTTCCTACGAGCAGTACTTC.

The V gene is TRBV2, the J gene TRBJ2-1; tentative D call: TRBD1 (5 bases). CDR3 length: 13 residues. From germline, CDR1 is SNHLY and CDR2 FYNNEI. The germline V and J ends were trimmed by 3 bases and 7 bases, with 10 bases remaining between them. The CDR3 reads CASSDGAGNEQFF. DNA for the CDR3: TGTGCCAGCAGTGATGGGGCAGGGAATGAGCAGTTCTTC.

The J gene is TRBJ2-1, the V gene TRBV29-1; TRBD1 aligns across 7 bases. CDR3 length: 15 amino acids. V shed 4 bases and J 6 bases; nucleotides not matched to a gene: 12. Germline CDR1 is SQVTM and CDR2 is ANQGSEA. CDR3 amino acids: CSVVRTGLKVNEQFF. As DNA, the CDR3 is TGCAGCGTTGTTAGGACAGGTTTAAAGGTCAATGAGCAGTTCTTC.